These 5 T cell receptor beta chains originate from one sample sequenced in a study of T cells in Graves' hyperthyroidism and ophthalmopathy. RNA transcripts provided the source from which TCR beta CDR3 regions were amplified. The primer set for the first-round RT-PCR of the TCR CDR3 was HTBI. A single record per CDR3 protein comes from TCRdb applying MiXCR to the multiplex PCR reads. Among some 500,000 distinct CDR3 sequences listed, roughly 14% were seen once. Sequencing used blood. Receptors originate from a woman under 30 with Graves' hyperthyroidism.

The rearrangement links TRBV10-3 to TRBJ2-6; maybe TRBD1 (6 bases). Germline assignment: CDR1 ENHRY and CDR2 SYGVKD. V was pared by 1 base and J by 0 bases, with 13 bases between. The CDR3 sequence is 18 residues long. CDR3 in DNA: TGTGCCATCAGTGAGTGGGGGCAGACCCACTCTGGGGCCAACGTCCTGACTTTC. This codes for CAISEWGQTHSGANVLTF.

This clonotype has at least ten counts. V and J are TRBV15 and TRBJ2-1; D is perhaps TRBD2 (6 bases). The V end lost 6 bases, the J end lost 2 bases, and 17 bases lay between the germline ends. The CDR3 covers 16 residues. Germline CDR1 is LNHNV and CDR2 is YYDKDF (reference sequence). CDR3 coding DNA: TGTGCCACCAGTGACCGGGACTTCAGGACCTACAATGAGCAGTTCTTC. It is translated as CATSDRDFRTYNEQFF.

This clonotype was observed a few times. The J gene is TRBJ2-2, the V gene TRBV5-1; no clear D. The CDR3 has 16 amino acids. The germline V and J ends were trimmed by 4 bases and 1 base, with 14 bases remaining between them. CDR1 SGHRS and CDR2 YFSETQ come from the germline V gene. The CDR3 region has the DNA TGCGCCAGCAGCCTCTACTACGACTTGAACACCGGGGAGCTGTTTTTT. Translating gives CASSLYYDLNTGELFF.

This clonotype has a count of ten or more. The J gene is TRBJ2-1, the V gene TRBV7-3; 13 nucleotides agree with TRBD2. CDR3 length: 15 amino acids. Looked up from germline, CDR1 is SGHTA and CDR2 is FQGTGA. The ends lost 4 bases at V and 8 bases at J; junction bases unmatched: 5. The CDR3 spells CASSSGLAGTHEQFF. For the CDR3, the DNA is TGTGCCAGCAGCTCGGGACTAGCGGGAACGCATGAGCAGTTCTTC.

Comment on this clonotype: This may arise from a read error, as a much more abundant clone is one base away. The gene calls are TRBV12-3 or TRBV12-4 and TRBJ1-1; no clear D gene. V was pared by 3 bases and J by 0 bases, with 5 bases between. The CDR3 sequence is 13 residues long. This CDR3 is CASSFEMNTEAFF. CDR3 DNA: TGTGCCAGCAGTTTTGAGATGAACACTGAAGCTTTCTTT.